The present T cell receptor (beta chain) was sequenced within a study of identical twins' blood T cells. Libraries were made from RNA as TCR cDNA, using a modified protocol. In the authors' workflow: Each donor had about 100,000 to nearly 500,000 clonotypes. TCRdb re-called the 5' RACE reads through MiXCR, storing one row per CDR3 protein. The V and J calls reflect TCRdb's pipeline rather than the authors' work. The sample has hundreds of thousands of distinct CDR3 sequences; about 28% are singletons. Trimming removed 8 bases from V and 0 bases from J, with 17 bases in between. The germline V gene encodes CDR1 MNHEY and CDR2 SVGAGI. The CDR3 extends over 15 amino acids.

The sequenced sample consisted of PBMCs. This TCR was recovered from a woman aged 18-50 years in good health. The chain has TRBV6-5 and TRBJ2-7; D is perhaps TRBD1 or TRBD2 (6 bases each). In DNA, the CDR3 is TGTGCCAGCCGATCACGAGGAGGGGGCTCCTACGAGCAGTACTTC. This gives the protein CASRSRGGGSYEQYF.